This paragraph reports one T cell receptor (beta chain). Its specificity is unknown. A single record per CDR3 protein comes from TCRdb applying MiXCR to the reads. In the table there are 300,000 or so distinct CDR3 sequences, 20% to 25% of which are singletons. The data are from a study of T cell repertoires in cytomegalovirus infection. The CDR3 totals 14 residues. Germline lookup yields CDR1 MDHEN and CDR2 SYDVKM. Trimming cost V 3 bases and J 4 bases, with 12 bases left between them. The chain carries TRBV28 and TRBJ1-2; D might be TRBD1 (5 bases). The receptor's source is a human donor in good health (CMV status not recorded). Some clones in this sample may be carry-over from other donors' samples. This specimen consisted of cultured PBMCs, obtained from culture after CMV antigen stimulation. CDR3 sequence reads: CASSFVRGGYGYTF. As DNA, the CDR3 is TGTGCCAGCAGTTTCGTAAGGGGCGGCTATGGCTACACCTTC.